The present entry profiles one T cell receptor beta chain with its context. The data belong to a study of control samples from healthy donors and cancer patients. Using immunoSEQ multiplex PCR, the repertoire was profiled, and TCRdb retains in-frame clones only, with some absent. The sample holds 150,000 to 200,000 clones, around nine tenths seen once. The ends were cut back, 1 base at V and 3 bases at J, with 18 bases in the middle. The CDR3 is 18 amino acids. Germline V gene lookup returns CDR1 SGHNT and CDR2 YENEEA. The chain joins TRBV11-3 to TRBJ2-2; D call uncertain. The clonotype comes from a man aged 25 to 40 in good health. Sequenced: blood. CDR3 loop: CASSLGTSLGMHTGELFF. The CDR3 region has the DNA TGTGCCAGCAGCTTAGGTACCTCGTTGGGGATGCACACCGGGGAGCTGTTTTTT. The full variable domain, in which reference TRBV11-3 and TRBJ2-2 provide the parts outside the CDR3, is EAGVVQSPRYKIIEKKQPVAFWCNPISGHNTLYWYLQNLGQGPELLIRYENEEAVDDSQLPKDRFSAERLKGVDSTLKIQPAELGDSAVYLCASSLGTSLGMHTGELFFGEGSRLTVL.